The rows below give T cell receptor beta chains drawn from one sample of a study of shared clonotypes between healthy human individuals. Some clones are missing from TCRdb's copy, which holds only in-frame ones; the method was immunoSEQ multiplex PCR. The table has approximately 2.3 million clones, over 85% seen once. Sequencing was done on a sample of naive CD4+ T cells from PBMCs. The source of these receptors is a man between 18 and 29 years old in good health. Some clones in this sample may be carry-over from other donors' samples. Each CDR3 is given with its conserved first and last residue. The order of the fields is D gene, V gene, clone size, J gene, CDR3 DNA, CDR3 protein. A D gene is named only where the DNA matches it firmly. Expanded clones get a size class; other rows say once, few or many, or leave the size out.

.	TRBV10-3	.	TRBJ2-3	TGTGCCATCAGTGATAGCAGCTCGGTCACAGATACGCAGTATTTT	CAISDSSSVTDTQYF
TRBD1	TRBV2	few	TRBJ1-1	TGTGCCAGCAGCTTGGACAGGGTGGACACTGAAGCTTTCTTT	CASSLDRVDTEAFF
TRBD2	TRBV5-1	.	TRBJ2-2	TGCGCCAGCAGCCCCCCGGGACTAGCGGGAGGGCCCGTGGAGACCGGGGAGCTGTTTTTT	CASSPPGLAGGPVETGELFF
.	TRBV7-3	.	TRBJ2-5	TGTGCCAGCAGCCAGAGCATAGTGGAGACCCAGTACTTC	CASSQSIVETQYF
.	TRBV15	.	TRBJ2-5	TGTGCCACCAGCGCGACTAGACAGGGAAAATTCCAAGAGACCCAGTACTTC	CATSATRQGKFQETQYF
.	TRBV5-4	.	TRBJ2-7	TGTGCCAGCAGCTTCGCCACCCGGCCCTACGAGCAGTACTTC	CASSFATRPYEQYF
TRBD2	TRBV18	.	TRBJ2-7	TGTGCCAGCTCAGTAGCGGGAGGGTTCTACGAGCAGTACTTC	CASSVAGGFYEQYF
.	TRBV12-5	.	TRBJ2-3	TGTGCTAGTGGTTCTACTGGGGGGAATACGCAGTATTTT	CASGSTGGNTQYF
.	TRBV5-1	.	TRBJ2-1	TGCGCCAGCAGTCCCTCCCCTCCGGGACCTAACAATGAGCAGTTCTTC	CASSPSPPGPNNEQFF
.	TRBV5-4	once	TRBJ2-1	TGTGCCAGCAGCTTGCGTCCCAGGGTATCCTATGAGCAGTTCTTC	CASSLRPRVSYEQFF
TRBD1	TRBV6-6	.	TRBJ2-3	TGTGCCATAACAGACAGGGCCCGCACAGATACGCAGTATTTT	CAITDRARTDTQYF
TRBD1	TRBV5-4	.	TRBJ2-7	TGTGCCAGCAGCTTTGTTGAGGGGGCGGGCGAGCAGTACTTC	CASSFVEGAGEQYF
.	TRBV29-1	.	TRBJ2-5	TGCAGCGTCGGACGCGCCCAAGAGACCCAGTACTTC	CSVGRAQETQYF
TRBD2	TRBV30	.	TRBJ2-7	TGTGCCTGGAGTGTACCTTGGGGGGGCTACGAGCAGTACTTC	CAWSVPWGGYEQYF
.	TRBV28	.	TRBJ2-7	TGTGCCAGCACAAGACCAGCCTACGAGCAGTACTTC	CASTRPAYEQYF
.	TRBV7-9	.	TRBJ1-1	TGTGCCAGCGGTTCTGGTCAGGGCTTGGACACTGAAGCTTTCTTT	CASGSGQGLDTEAFF
.	TRBV11-3	.	TRBJ2-1	TGTGCCAGCAGCGTGGGCGAGGGGACTGAGCAGTTCTTC	CASSVGEGTEQFF
.	TRBV6-1	.	TRBJ1-2	TGTGCCAGCAGTGAAGCTTACGTTCTCTTCTATGGCTACACCTTC	CASSEAYVLFYGYTF
.	TRBV28	.	TRBJ2-5	TGTGCCAGCCCTCCCTTGGTCCCCGTAGCCGGAGGGGTTCAAGAGACCCAGTACTTC	CASPPLVPVAGGVQETQYF
TRBD1	TRBV28	.	TRBJ1-3	TGTGCCAGCAGTTTGACAGGGGGAATCTCTGGAAACACCATATATTTT	CASSLTGGISGNTIYF
.	TRBV7-9	few	TRBJ1-1	TGTGCCAGCAGCTTAGCGGTAGGAGGGAACACTGAAGCTTTCTTT	CASSLAVGGNTEAFF
TRBD2	TRBV18	.	TRBJ2-3	TGTGCCAGCTCACCCAGCGGGAGTACAGATACGCAGTATTTT	CASSPSGSTDTQYF
TRBD1	TRBV9	.	TRBJ1-2	TGTGCCAGCAGCCCCCGACAGGGGGTATGGAGTGGCTACACCTTC	CASSPRQGVWSGYTF
TRBD1	TRBV23-1	.	TRBJ2-3	TGCGCCAGCAGCCAACCTCCCCCGGGACAGTACACAGATACGCAGTATTTT	CASSQPPPGQYTDTQYF
.	TRBV9	.	TRBJ1-3	TGTGCCAGCAGCGGCCCTGGGGGGGGTTCGAACACCATATATTTT	CASSGPGGGSNTIYF
TRBD1	TRBV4-3	.	TRBJ2-7	TGCGCCAGCAGCCAAGATCCCCGACAGGGCTCCTACGCGGAGCAGTACTTC	CASSQDPRQGSYAEQYF
TRBD1	TRBV5-8	.	TRBJ1-1	TGTGCCAGCAGCAGAAGCCTACAGGGGTGGTCCACTGAAGCTTTCTTT	CASSRSLQGWSTEAFF